These 30 T cell receptor beta chains were all obtained from the same sample, sequenced in a study of a mutant IDH1 vaccine in newly diagnosed glioma (dated by TCRdb to the early 2020s). Library generation was performed with the immunoSEQ multiplex PCR assay. The table was pulled from immuneACCESS by TCRdb, which kept in-frame rearrangements only. Such tables lose some clones; where checked, under half of the loss comes from unresolved V genes, and the rest has no known cause. In all, the sample holds approximately 84,000 clones, and roughly four fifths of those were seen once. The ten largest clonotypes hold 4% to 5.5% of the sample. The antigens these receptors bind are not known. What the time point label conveys for this sample: week 47, end of study. A 20-mer mutant IDH1 peptide at 300 micrograms in Montanide made up each vaccine dose, which was injected subcutaneously together with topical imiquimod.

The input for sequencing was PBMCs, taken from a glioma patient whose treatment included an IDH1 peptide vaccine. All receptors derive from a man between 40 and 49 years old with glioma.

As concerns this clone: The junction and the germline gene differ at one end; a read error may be behind it. This chain links TRBV7-9 with TRBJ2-3, with 8 bases that match TRBD2. Germline loops: CDR1 SEHNR, CDR2 FQNEAQ (reference sequence). This CDR3 contains 15 residues. CDR3 sequence: CAGSLSGGKADTQYF. CDR3 bases: TGTGCCGGCAGCTTATCGGGAGGGAAGGCAGATACGCAGTATTTT.

This clone was counted between two and nine times. The chain employs TRBV2 and TRBJ2-5, with TRBD1 as a possible D gene (5 bases). This CDR3 contains 15 residues. Germline V lookup: CDR1 SNHLY, CDR2 FYNNEI. V was pared by 8 bases and J by 4 bases, with 20 bases between. The CDR3, as DNA: TGTGCCAGCGAGGTGGCAGGGCCGAGTCTAGAGACCCAGTACTTC. This gives the protein CASEVAGPSLETQYF.

The V and J genes are TRBV7-2 and TRBJ1-2; TRBD1 is a possible D gene (5 bases). The germline V gene encodes CDR1 SGHTA and CDR2 FQGNSA. V lost 5 bases and J 8 bases, leaving 15 bases between the germline ends. The CDR3 has 13 amino acids. The CDR3 sequence is CASSPQGTGGYTF. CDR3 DNA sequence: TGTGCCAGCAGCCCTCAGGGTACAGGAGGCTACACCTTC. Supplemented by reference TRBV7-2 and TRBJ1-2, the full variable domain reads GAGVSQSPSNKVTEKGKDVELRCDPISGHTALYWYRQSLGQGLEFLIYFQGNSAPDKSGLPSDRFSAERTGGSVSTLTIQRTQQEDSAVYLCASSPQGTGGYTFGSGTRLTVV.

This chain uses TRBV12-5 with TRBJ2-7; D might be TRBD1 or TRBD2, each matching 6 bases. The CDR3 has 16 residues. The V and J ends lost 1 base and 4 bases respectively, with 17 bases between them. The germline V gene has CDR1 LGHNT and CDR2 FRNRAP. CDR3 in amino acids: CASGLGHGGTRYEQYF. DNA for the CDR3: TGTGCTAGTGGTTTGGGACATGGGGGGACAAGGTACGAGCAGTACTTC. The full variable domain, its missing parts supplied by reference TRBV12-5 and TRBJ2-7, is DARVTQTPRHKVTEMGQEVTMRCQPILGHNTVFWYRQTMMQGLELLAYFRNRAPLDDSGMPKDRFSAEMPDATLATLKIQPSEPRDSAVYFCASGLGHGGTRYEQYFGPGTRLTVT.

V usage is TRBV15 and J usage is TRBJ2-5; 10 bases are shared with TRBD2. This CDR3 spans 15 amino acids. Trimming at V came to 4 bases and at J to 1 base, leaving 3 bases not matched to a gene. The germline CDR1 and CDR2 sequences are LNHNV and YYDKDF (reference sequence). The CDR3 is CATSNSGGPQETQYF. CDR3 in DNA: TGTGCCACCAGCAATAGCGGGGGGCCCCAAGAGACCCAGTACTTC.

The chain recombines TRBV19 with TRBJ2-5; D is uncertain. Germline-derived CDR1 and CDR2 are LNHDA and SQIVND (reference sequence). Trimming took off 3 bases at V and 1 base at J, with 6 bases between the two ends. The CDR3 length is 13 residues. The CDR3 sequence: CASSIKRQETQYF. The CDR3 DNA sequence: TGTGCCAGTAGTATTAAGCGCCAAGAGACCCAGTACTTC.

The chain links TRBV29-1 to TRBJ2-5, with 9 bases lining up with TRBD2. Trimming cost V 5 bases and J 5 bases; bases outside gene matches: 12. The CDR3 totals 15 residues. From germline, CDR1 is SQVTM and CDR2 ANQGSEA. The CDR3 spells CSVRGAGGPGETQYF. CDR3 DNA sequence: TGCAGCGTTCGAGGTGCGGGGGGGCCGGGGGAGACCCAGTACTTC. Based on the CDR3 plus reference TRBV29-1 and TRBJ2-5, the full variable domain is SAVISQKPSRDICQRGTSLTIQCQVDSQVTMMFWYRQQPGQSLTLIATANQGSEATYESGFVIDKFPISRPNLTFSTLTVSNMSPEDSSIYLCSVRGAGGPGETQYFGPGTRLLVL.

V is TRBV6-1 and J is TRBJ1-1, with a tentative D call TRBD1 (5 bases). CDR1 and CDR2 from the germline V gene are MNHNS and SASEGT. This CDR3 has 14 amino acids. V was shortened by 6 bases and J by 0 bases, with 11 bases between the two germline ends. CDR3 in amino acids: CASRRDRMNTEAFF. Written as DNA, the CDR3 is TGTGCCAGCAGAAGGGACCGAATGAACACTGAAGCTTTCTTT.

The chain uses TRBV9 and TRBJ1-5; 7 bases are shared with TRBD1. This CDR3 has 14 amino acids. The trim removed 4 bases at V and 9 bases at J, leaving 10 bases unmatched. Germline lookup yields CDR1 SGDLS and CDR2 YYNGEE. The CDR3: CASSPGQVESPQHF. The CDR3 DNA reads as TGTGCCAGCAGCCCCGGACAGGTCGAATCGCCCCAGCATTTT.

This clone was counted only a few times. The chain is built from TRBV29-1 and TRBJ1-2, with TRBD1 as a possible D gene (5 bases). There are 12 residues in the CDR3. Germline assignment: CDR1 SQVTM and CDR2 ANQGSEA. Trimming removed 7 bases from V and 4 bases from J, with 13 bases in between. This CDR3 reads CSAFIGAYGYTF. CDR3 DNA sequence: TGCAGCGCCTTTATAGGGGCCTATGGCTACACCTTC.

V is TRBV7-6 and J is TRBJ2-2; 14 bases align to TRBD2. CDR1 and CDR2 (germline): SGHVS, FNYEAQ. This CDR3 has 17 residues. The V gene end was trimmed by 5 bases and the J gene end by 2 bases; junction bases not matched to a gene: 4. For the CDR3, the DNA is TGTGCCAGCAGCCGGGGACTAGCGGGGGCCAACACCGGGGAGCTGTTTTTT. This codes for CASSRGLAGANTGELFF.

The chain links TRBV7-6 to TRBJ1-5; D not certain. The V gene's germline CDR1 is SGHVS and CDR2 FNYEAQ. The CDR3 is 15 amino acids. V was trimmed by 5 bases and J by 3 bases, leaving 14 bases between them. CDR3 protein: CASSQELGPNQPQHF. Here the CDR3 DNA reads TGTGCCAGCAGCCAAGAATTAGGTCCCAATCAGCCCCAGCATTTT. The full variable domain, in which reference TRBV7-6 and TRBJ1-5 provide the parts outside the CDR3, is GAGVSQSPRYKVTKRGQDVALRCDPISGHVSLYWYRQALGQGPEFLTYFNYEAQQDKSGLPNDRFSAERPEGSISTLTIQRTEQRDSAMYRCASSQELGPNQPQHFGDGTRLSIL.

V and J are TRBV5-1 and TRBJ1-6; D perhaps matches TRBD1 (6 bases). V gave up 5 bases and J gave up 10 bases, with 19 bases separating them. The CDR3 runs to 15 residues. CDR1 is SGHRS, CDR2 YFSETQ, per germline. The CDR3 DNA reads as TGCGCCAGCAGAATCAGTACAGGGTTTGGGTCACCCCTCCACTTT. Translation: CASRISTGFGSPLHF.

The chain combines TRBV4-3 with TRBJ1-2; D not resolved. Germline CDR1 LGHNA, CDR2 YSLEER. CDR3 length: 17 residues. The germline V and J ends were trimmed by 2 bases and 0 bases, with 16 bases remaining between them. CDR3 sequence: CASSQSLLGRTNYGYTF. In DNA, the CDR3 is TGCGCCAGCAGCCAAAGTCTACTCGGACGGACTAACTATGGCTACACCTTC.

The chain couples TRBV6-5 to TRBJ2-1, with 9 bases lining up with TRBD2. The CDR3 spans 15 residues. CDR1 is MNHEY, CDR2 SVGAGI, per germline. J lost 9 bases, V lost 2 bases, and 8 bases had no gene match. CDR3 DNA sequence: TGTGCCAGCAGTTACCTCCAGCGGGGGGCCCGTGAGCAGTTCTTC. The encoded protein is CASSYLQRGAREQFF.

This chain uses TRBV7-8 with TRBJ2-5; either TRBD1 or TRBD2 may supply D (6 bases each). V lost 0 bases and J 4 bases, leaving 12 bases between the germline ends. CDR1 is SGHVS and CDR2 is FQNEAQ in the germline V gene. The CDR3 extends over 15 amino acids. The CDR3 spells CASSLAGAGGETQYF. The CDR3 region has the DNA TGTGCCAGCAGCTTAGCGGGGGCCGGGGGAGAGACCCAGTACTTC. Full variable domain (rest looked up from reference TRBV7-8 and TRBJ2-5): GAGVSQSPRYKVAKRGQDVALRCDPISGHVSLFWYQQALGQGPEFLTYFQNEAQLDKSGLPSDRFFAERPEGSVSTLKIQRTQQEDSAVYLCASSLAGAGGETQYFGPGTRLLVL.

This chain links TRBV19 with TRBJ1-6; 7 nucleotides match TRBD1. The trim removed 5 bases at V and 0 bases at J, leaving 4 bases unmatched. The CDR3 has 16 residues. The germline V gene has CDR1 LNHDA and CDR2 SQIVND (reference sequence). The CDR3 region is CASSRDSPSYNSPLHF. CDR3 bases: TGTGCCAGTAGTCGGGACAGCCCCTCCTATAATTCACCCCTCCACTTT.

This rearrangement joins TRBV30 to TRBJ2-5; 9 bases fit TRBD2. Losses at the gene ends were 3 bases for V and 3 bases for J; bases not matched to a gene: 8. The CDR3 has 15 residues. Germline assignment: CDR1 GTSNPN and CDR2 SVGIG (reference sequence). The DNA of the CDR3 is TGTGCCTGGAGCGCCGGGACTAGCCGAAAAGAGACCCAGTACTTC. Translation gives CAWSAGTSRKETQYF.

This rearrangement joins TRBV7-8 to TRBJ2-2, with D possibly being TRBD2 (5 bases). This CDR3 comprises 16 residues. CDR1 and CDR2 from the germline V gene are SGHVS and FQNEAQ. Trimming removed 1 base from V and 2 bases from J, with 11 bases in between. As DNA, the CDR3 is TGTGCCAGCAGCTTAGGTCTAGCCATTAACACCGGGGAGCTGTTTTTT. Encoded protein: CASSLGLAINTGELFF.

The chain uses TRBV7-2 and TRBJ2-5, with D possibly being TRBD2 (5 bases). CDR3 length: 13 residues. V was pared by 8 bases and J by 1 base, with 11 bases between. Germline V gene data show CDR1 as SGHTA and CDR2 as FQGNSA. In DNA, the CDR3 is TGTGCCAGCCAGCGGAGCCTCCAAGAGACCCAGTACTTC. Its protein is CASQRSLQETQYF.

The CDR3 nucleotides read TGTGCCAGCAGTTTAGCAGCGGGAGGCTTGGATACGCAGTATTTT. This sequence encodes CASSLAAGGLDTQYF. The rearrangement joins TRBV28 to TRBJ2-3; 9 bases fit TRBD2. The V gene end was trimmed by 2 bases and the J gene end by 6 bases; junction bases not matched to a gene: 6. Germline V gene data show CDR1 as MDHEN and CDR2 as SYDVKM. This CDR3 contains 15 residues.

The chain is built from TRBV5-6 and TRBJ2-2, with 7 bases identical to TRBD1. The V gene's germline CDR1 is SGHDT and CDR2 YYEEEE. Unmatched junction bases numbered 5, after V lost 2 bases and J lost 4 bases. The length of the CDR3 is 15 residues. In DNA, the CDR3 is TGTGCCAGCAGCTTACAGGGGCCTACCACCGGGGAGCTGTTTTTT. Translating it yields CASSLQGPTTGELFF.

The CDR3 loop is CASSHTPGTQYF. CDR3 sequence (DNA): TGTGCCAGCAGCCATACTCCTGGCACGCAGTATTTT. The chain combines TRBV7-3 with TRBJ2-3; D is uncertain. The CDR3 sequence is 12 residues long. Germline-derived CDR1 and CDR2 are SGHTA and FQGTGA. V lost 5 bases and J lost 9, with 12 bases in between.

This clone is medium-sized (0.01 to 0.1%) within its sample. The CDR3 loop reads CASSQGNQPQHF. The CDR3 nucleotides read TGCGCCAGCAGCCAAGGAAATCAGCCCCAGCATTTT. The chain carries TRBV4-3 and TRBJ1-5; no firm D call. CDR1 is LGHNA, CDR2 YSLEER, per germline. V shed 1 base and J shed 4 bases, with 2 bases lying between them. The CDR3 is 12 residues long.

Notes on this clone: Within the sample, other DNA sequences also encode this same CDR3. The chain combines TRBV27 with TRBJ2-1; no firm D call. The ends were cut back, 2 bases at V and 2 bases at J, with 10 bases in the middle. Per the germline V gene, CDR1 is MNHEY and CDR2 is SMNVEV (reference sequence). CDR3 size: 15 residues. The CDR3 nucleotides read TGTGCCAGCAGTTTAAGTGGGCCAACCTACAATGAGCAGTTCTTC. Its translation: CASSLSGPTYNEQFF.

The genes are TRBV18 and TRBJ1-6; D is uncertain. V shed 6 bases and J shed 4 bases, with 13 bases lying between them. The CDR3 is made up of 15 amino acids. Germline CDR1 is KGHSH and CDR2 is LQKENI. The CDR3 sequence is CASSPTATYNSPLHF. The CDR3 bases are TGTGCCAGCTCCCCCACCGCGACTTATAATTCACCCCTCCACTTT.

V and J are TRBV7-8 and TRBJ1-4, with D tentatively TRBD1 (5 bases). The germline V gene has CDR1 SGHVS and CDR2 FQNEAQ. This CDR3 spans 16 amino acids. V was clipped by 3 bases and J by 2 bases, with 13 bases between them. The CDR3 bases are TGTGCCAGCAGCTTCGGCACGGGGGTTACTAATGAAAAACTGTTTTTT. Translating gives CASSFGTGVTNEKLFF. Full variable domain (outside the CDR3, taken from reference TRBV7-8 and TRBJ1-4): GAGVSQSPRYKVAKRGQDVALRCDPISGHVSLFWYQQALGQGPEFLTYFQNEAQLDKSGLPSDRFFAERPEGSVSTLKIQRTQQEDSAVYLCASSFGTGVTNEKLFFGSGTQLSVL.

This chain's CDR3 is CASNFDTEAFF. The CDR3 nucleotides are TGTGCCAGCAACTTTGACACTGAAGCTTTCTTT. The V and J genes are TRBV6-6 and TRBJ1-1, with D hard to call. Trimming cost V 7 bases and J 3 bases, with 6 bases left between them. The CDR3 spans 11 residues. Germline V gene data show CDR1 as MNHNY and CDR2 as SVGAGI (reference sequence).

V usage is TRBV9 and J usage is TRBJ1-5, with 9 bases identical to TRBD1. The length of the CDR3 is 15 residues. V trimming: 4 bases; J trimming: 4 bases; junction bases outside the gene matches: 6. In germline, CDR1 is SGDLS, CDR2 YYNGEE. The CDR3, as DNA: TGTGCCAGCAGCCCGGACAGGGGCATAAATCAGCCCCAGCATTTT. Protein: CASSPDRGINQPQHF.

This chain uses TRBV4-3 with TRBJ2-1; D is possibly TRBD1 (6 bases). Trimming took 0 bases from V and 7 from J, leaving 10 bases between them. The CDR3 contains 14 residues. Germline assignment: CDR1 LGHNA and CDR2 YSLEER. CDR3 sequence reads: CASSQDFGTNEQFF. The CDR3 DNA is TGCGCCAGCAGCCAAGATTTCGGGACAAATGAGCAGTTCTTC.